This T cell receptor (beta chain) was identified during a study of shared clonotypes between healthy human individuals. Remarks on this clone: The antigen is unknown.

General study points: The expectation was that sequencing depth would affect clonotype sharing among donors.

The assay was run at deep level. Tens of thousands of T cell genomes, or roughly 320 ng DNA, went into unsorted PBMC replicate PCRs. The assay was immunoSEQ multiplex PCR, and TCRdb's table has in-frame clones only and misses some. The sample lists about 600,000 clones, around 78% occurring once. Those who donated, Caucasian adults without exception, all lived in Nashville, Tennessee. V lost 6 bases and J lost 0, with 18 bases in between. The germline V gene encodes CDR1 MDHEN and CDR2 SYDVKM. This CDR3 is 16 amino acids long. This TCR came from a middle-aged woman in good health. Some clones in this sample may be carry-over from other donors' samples. The sample comprised PBMCs. This sequence joins TRBV28 and TRBJ2-7; D possibly corresponds to TRBD2 (6 bases). This CDR3 is CASSWGAGRSSYEQYF. CDR3 bases: TGTGCCAGCAGCTGGGGAGCGGGTCGGAGCTCCTACGAGCAGTACTTC.